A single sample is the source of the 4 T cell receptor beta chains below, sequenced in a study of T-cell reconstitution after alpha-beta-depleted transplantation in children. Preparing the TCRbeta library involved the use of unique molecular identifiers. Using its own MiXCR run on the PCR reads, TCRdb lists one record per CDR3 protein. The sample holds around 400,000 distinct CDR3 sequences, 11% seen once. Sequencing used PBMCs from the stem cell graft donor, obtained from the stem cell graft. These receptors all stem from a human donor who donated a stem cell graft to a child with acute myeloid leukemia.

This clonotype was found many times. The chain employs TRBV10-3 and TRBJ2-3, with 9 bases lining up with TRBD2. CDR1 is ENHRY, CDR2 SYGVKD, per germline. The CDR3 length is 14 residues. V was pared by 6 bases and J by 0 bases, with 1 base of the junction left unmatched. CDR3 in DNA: TGTGCCATCAGGACTAGCGGAAGCACAGATACGCAGTATTTT. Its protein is CAIRTSGSTDTQYF.

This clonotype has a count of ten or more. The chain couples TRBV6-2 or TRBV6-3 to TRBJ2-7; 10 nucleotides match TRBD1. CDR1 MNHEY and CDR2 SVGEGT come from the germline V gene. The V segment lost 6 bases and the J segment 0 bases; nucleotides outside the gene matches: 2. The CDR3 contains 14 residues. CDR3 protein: CASRGQGSSYEQYF. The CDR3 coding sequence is TGTGCCAGCAGGGGACAGGGGAGCTCCTACGAGCAGTACTTC.

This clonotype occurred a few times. The CDR3 DNA is TGTGCCAGCGCGGGGGAGGTCAAAAACATTCAGTACTTC. Its protein product is CASAGEVKNIQYF. The V and J genes are TRBV12-3 or TRBV12-4 and TRBJ2-4; 7 nucleotides agree with TRBD2. V gave up 8 bases and J gave up 3 bases; unmatched junction bases: 4. The CDR3 runs to 13 residues.

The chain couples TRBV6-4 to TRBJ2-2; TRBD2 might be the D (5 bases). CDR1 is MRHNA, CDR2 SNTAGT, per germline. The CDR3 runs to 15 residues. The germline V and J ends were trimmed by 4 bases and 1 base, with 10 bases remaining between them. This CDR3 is CASSVEGRNTGELFF. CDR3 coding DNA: TGTGCCAGCAGTGTTGAGGGAAGGAACACCGGGGAGCTGTTTTTT.